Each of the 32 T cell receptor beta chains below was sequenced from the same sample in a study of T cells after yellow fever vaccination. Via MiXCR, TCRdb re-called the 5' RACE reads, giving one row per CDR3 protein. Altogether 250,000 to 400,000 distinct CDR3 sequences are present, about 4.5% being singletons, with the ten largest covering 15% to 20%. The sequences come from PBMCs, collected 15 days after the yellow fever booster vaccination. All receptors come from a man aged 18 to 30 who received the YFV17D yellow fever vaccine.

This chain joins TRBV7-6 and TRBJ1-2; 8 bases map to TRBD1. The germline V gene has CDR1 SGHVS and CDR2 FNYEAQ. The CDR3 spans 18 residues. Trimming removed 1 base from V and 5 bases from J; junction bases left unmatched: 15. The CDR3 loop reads CASSLGGGGQGEKYGYTF. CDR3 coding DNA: TGTGCCAGCAGCTTAGGAGGGGGAGGACAGGGAGAAAAGTATGGCTACACCTTC.

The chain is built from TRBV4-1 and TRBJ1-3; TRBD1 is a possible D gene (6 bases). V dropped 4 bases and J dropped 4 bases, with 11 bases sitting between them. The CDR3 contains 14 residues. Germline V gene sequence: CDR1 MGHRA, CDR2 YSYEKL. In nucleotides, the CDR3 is TGCGCCAGCAGCCTTGGGGGGCAGGGAAACACCATATATTTT. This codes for CASSLGGQGNTIYF.

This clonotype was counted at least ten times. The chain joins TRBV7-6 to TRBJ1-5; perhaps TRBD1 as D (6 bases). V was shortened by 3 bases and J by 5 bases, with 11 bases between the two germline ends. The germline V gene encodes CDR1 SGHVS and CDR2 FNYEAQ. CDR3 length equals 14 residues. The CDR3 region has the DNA TGTGCCAGCAGCTTGGGAGGGGGGCATCAGCCCCAGCATTTT. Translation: CASSLGGGHQPQHF.

This CDR3 is CASSHIAGVVTNEQFF. CDR3 DNA sequence: TGCGCCAGCAGCCATATAGCGGGGGTGGTGACAAATGAGCAGTTCTTC. The chain has TRBV4-3 and TRBJ2-1; TRBD2 agrees at 9 bases. Germline V CDR1 and CDR2: LGHNA, YSLEER. V lost 3 bases to trimming and J lost 7 bases; unmatched junction nucleotides: 10. The CDR3 is 16 amino acids.

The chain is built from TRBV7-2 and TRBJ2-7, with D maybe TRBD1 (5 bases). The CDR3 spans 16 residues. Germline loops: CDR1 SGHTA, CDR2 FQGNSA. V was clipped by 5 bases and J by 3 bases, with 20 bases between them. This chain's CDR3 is CASSHRQPPSLYEQYF. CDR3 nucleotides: TGTGCCAGCAGCCATAGACAGCCCCCGAGCCTCTACGAGCAGTACTTC.

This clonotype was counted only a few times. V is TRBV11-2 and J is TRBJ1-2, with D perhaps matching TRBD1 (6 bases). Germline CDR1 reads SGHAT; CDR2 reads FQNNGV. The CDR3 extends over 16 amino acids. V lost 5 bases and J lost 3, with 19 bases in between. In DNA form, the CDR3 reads TGTGCCAGCAGCGTAATAGGGACACCGACCGACTATGGCTACACCTTC. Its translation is CASSVIGTPTDYGYTF.

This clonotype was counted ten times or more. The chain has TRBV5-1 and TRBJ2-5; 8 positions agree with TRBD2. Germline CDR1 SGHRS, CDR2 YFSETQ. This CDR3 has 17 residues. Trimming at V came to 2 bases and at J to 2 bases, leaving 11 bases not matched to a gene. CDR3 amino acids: CASSFGAGGHYQETQYF. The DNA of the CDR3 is TGCGCCAGCAGCTTTGGTGCGGGGGGACACTATCAAGAGACCCAGTACTTC.

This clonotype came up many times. The CDR3 bases are TGTGCCAGCAGTCTGGAAAGACACTATGGCTACACCTTC. Its protein product is CASSLERHYGYTF. V is TRBV12-3 or TRBV12-4 and J is TRBJ1-2; D unresolved. This CDR3 contains 13 residues. Trimming removed 5 bases from V and 3 bases from J, with 10 bases in between.

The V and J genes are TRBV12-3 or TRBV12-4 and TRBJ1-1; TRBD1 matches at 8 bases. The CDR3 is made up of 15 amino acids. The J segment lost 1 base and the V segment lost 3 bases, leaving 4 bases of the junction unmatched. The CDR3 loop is CASSFHGQGNTEAFF. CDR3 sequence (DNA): TGTGCCAGCAGTTTTCACGGACAGGGGAACACTGAAGCTTTCTTT.

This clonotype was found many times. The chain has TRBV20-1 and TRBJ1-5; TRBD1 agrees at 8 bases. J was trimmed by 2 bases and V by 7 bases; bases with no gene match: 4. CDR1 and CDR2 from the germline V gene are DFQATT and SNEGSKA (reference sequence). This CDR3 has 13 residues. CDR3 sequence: CSVPTGGNQPQHF. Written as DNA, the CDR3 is TGCAGTGTCCCGACAGGGGGCAATCAGCCCCAGCATTTT.

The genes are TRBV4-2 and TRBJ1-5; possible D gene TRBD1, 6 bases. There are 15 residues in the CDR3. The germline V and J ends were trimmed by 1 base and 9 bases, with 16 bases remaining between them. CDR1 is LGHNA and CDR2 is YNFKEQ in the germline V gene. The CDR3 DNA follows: TGTGCCAGCAGCCAAGCGGGGGGGCCTCCATCGCCCCAGCATTTT. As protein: CASSQAGGPPSPQHF.

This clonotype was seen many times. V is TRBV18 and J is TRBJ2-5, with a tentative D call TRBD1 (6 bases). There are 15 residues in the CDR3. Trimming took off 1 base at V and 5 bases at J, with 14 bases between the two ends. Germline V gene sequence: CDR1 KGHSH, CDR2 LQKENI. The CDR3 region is CASSPRSQGAETQYF. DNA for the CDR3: TGTGCCAGCTCACCACGATCACAGGGTGCGGAGACCCAGTACTTC.

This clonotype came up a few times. CDR3 in amino acids: CASRIHAPKETQYF. The CDR3 region has the DNA TGTGCCAGCAGAATCCACGCCCCCAAAGAGACCCAGTACTTC. The chain employs TRBV11-2 and TRBJ2-5; D gene uncertain. CDR3 length equals 14 residues. V was trimmed by 6 bases and J by 3 bases, leaving 14 bases between them. Germline V gives CDR1 SGHAT, CDR2 FQNNGV.

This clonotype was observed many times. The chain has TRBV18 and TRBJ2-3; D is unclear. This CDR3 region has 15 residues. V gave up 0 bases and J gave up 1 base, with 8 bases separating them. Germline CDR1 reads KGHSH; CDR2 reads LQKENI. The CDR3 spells CASSPPSAGTDTQYF. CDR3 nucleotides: TGTGCCAGCTCACCACCTTCGGCCGGCACAGATACGCAGTATTTT. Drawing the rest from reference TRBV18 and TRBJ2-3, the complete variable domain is NAGVMQNPRHLVRRRGQEARLRCSPMKGHSHVYWYRQLPEEGLKFMVYLQKENIIDESGMPKERFSAEFPKEGPSILRIQQVVRGDSAAYFCASSPPSAGTDTQYFGPGTRLTVL.

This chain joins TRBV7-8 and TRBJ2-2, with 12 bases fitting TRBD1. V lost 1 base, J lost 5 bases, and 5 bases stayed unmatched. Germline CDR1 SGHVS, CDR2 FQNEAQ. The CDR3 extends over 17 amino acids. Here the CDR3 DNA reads TGTGCCAGCAGCTTAGGGGGGACAGGGGGCCGAACCGGGGAGCTGTTTTTT. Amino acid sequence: CASSLGGTGGRTGELFF.

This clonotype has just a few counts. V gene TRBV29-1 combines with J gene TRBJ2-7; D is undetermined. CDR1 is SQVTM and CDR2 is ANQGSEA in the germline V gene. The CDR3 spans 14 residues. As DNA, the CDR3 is TGCAGCGTCGAAGACCCACACCGAACCTACGAGCAGTACGTC. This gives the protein CSVEDPHRTYEQYV.

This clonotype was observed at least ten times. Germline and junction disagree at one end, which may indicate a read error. The CDR3 protein is CGAAGLYGYTF. For the CDR3, the DNA is TGCGGTGCCGCGGGGCTCTATGGCTACACCTTC. The V gene is TRBV20-1, the J gene TRBJ1-2; D is possibly TRBD1 (5 bases). The germline V gene encodes CDR1 DFQATT and CDR2 SNEGSKA (reference sequence). CDR3 length equals 11 residues.

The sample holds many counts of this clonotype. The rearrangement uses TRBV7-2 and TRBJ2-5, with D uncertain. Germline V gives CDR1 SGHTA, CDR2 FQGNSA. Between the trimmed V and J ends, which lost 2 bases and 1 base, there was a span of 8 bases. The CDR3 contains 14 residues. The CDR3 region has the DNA TGTGCCAGCAGCTTAAGCGCGTTCCAAGAGACCCAGTACTTC. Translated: CASSLSAFQETQYF.

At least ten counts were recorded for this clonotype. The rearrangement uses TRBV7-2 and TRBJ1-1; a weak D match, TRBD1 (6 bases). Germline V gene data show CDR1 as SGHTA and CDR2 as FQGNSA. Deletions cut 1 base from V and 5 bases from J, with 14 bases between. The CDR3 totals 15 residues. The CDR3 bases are TGTGCCAGCAGCTTAGTCGAGACAGGCGGTACTGAAGCTTTCTTT. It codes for CASSLVETGGTEAFF.

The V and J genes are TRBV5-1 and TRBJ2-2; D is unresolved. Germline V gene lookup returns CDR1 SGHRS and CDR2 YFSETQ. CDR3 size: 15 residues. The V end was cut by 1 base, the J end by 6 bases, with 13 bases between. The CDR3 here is CASSLNRGSAGELFF. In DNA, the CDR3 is TGCGCCAGCAGCTTGAATCGCGGTAGTGCCGGGGAGCTGTTTTTT.

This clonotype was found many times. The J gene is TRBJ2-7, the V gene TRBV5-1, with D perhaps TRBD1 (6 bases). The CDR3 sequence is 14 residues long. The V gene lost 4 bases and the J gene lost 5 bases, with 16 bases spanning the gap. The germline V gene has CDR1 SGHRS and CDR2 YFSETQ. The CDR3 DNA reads TGCGCCAGCAGCACGCAGGACAGCCAAAACGAGCAGTACTTC. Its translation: CASSTQDSQNEQYF.

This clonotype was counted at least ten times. The CDR3 sequence: CASSWGRTYEQYF. In DNA form, the CDR3 reads TGTGCCAGCTCATGGGGCAGAACCTACGAGCAGTACTTC. The chain recombines TRBV6-2 or TRBV6-3 with TRBJ2-7; the D gene is possibly TRBD1 (5 bases). The CDR3 consists of 13 residues. Trimming left V 8 bases short and J 2 bases short, with 13 bases between. Germline V gene data show CDR1 as MNHEY and CDR2 as SVGEGT.

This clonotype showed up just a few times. CDR3 DNA sequence: TGTGCCAGCAGCTTAGCGAGTGGGGGGAACTCCTACGAGCAGTACTTC. Residues: CASSLASGGNSYEQYF. The V and J genes are TRBV7-2 and TRBJ2-7, with a possible D match to TRBD2 (6 bases). There are 16 residues in the CDR3. The V gene's germline CDR1 is SGHTA and CDR2 FQGNSA. Between the trimmed V and J ends, which lost 0 bases and 0 bases, there was a span of 12 bases.

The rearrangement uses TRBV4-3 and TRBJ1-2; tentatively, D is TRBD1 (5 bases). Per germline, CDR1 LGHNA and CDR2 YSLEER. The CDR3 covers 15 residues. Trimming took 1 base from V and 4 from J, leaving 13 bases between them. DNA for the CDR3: TGCGCCAGCAGCCAAGTGGGGCGTGATGCCTATGGCTACACCTTC. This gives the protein CASSQVGRDAYGYTF.

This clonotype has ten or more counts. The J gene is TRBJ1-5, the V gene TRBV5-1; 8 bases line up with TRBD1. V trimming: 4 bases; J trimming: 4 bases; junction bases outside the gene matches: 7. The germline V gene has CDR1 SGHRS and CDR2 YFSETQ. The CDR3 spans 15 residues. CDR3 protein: CASSTGTGSNQPQHF. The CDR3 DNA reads TGCGCCAGCAGCACCGGGACAGGTTCGAATCAGCCCCAGCATTTT.

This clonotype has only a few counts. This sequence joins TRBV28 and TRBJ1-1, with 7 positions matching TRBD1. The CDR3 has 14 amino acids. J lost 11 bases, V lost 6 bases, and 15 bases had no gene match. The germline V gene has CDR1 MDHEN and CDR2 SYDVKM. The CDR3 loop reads CASRRDSGPVGAFF. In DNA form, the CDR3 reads TGTGCCAGCAGACGGGACAGCGGACCAGTTGGGGCTTTCTTT.

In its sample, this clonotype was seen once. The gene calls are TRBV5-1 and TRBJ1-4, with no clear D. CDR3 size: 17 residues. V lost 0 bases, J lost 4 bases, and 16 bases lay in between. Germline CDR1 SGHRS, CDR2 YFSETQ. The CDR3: CASSLETQMGINEKLFF. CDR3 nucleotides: TGCGCCAGCAGCTTGGAGACCCAGATGGGGATTAATGAAAAACTGTTTTTT.

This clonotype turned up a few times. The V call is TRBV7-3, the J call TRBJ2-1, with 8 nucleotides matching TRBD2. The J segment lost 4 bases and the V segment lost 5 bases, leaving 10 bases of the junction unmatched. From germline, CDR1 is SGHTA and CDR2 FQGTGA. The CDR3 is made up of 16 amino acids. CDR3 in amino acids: CASSPRRGGLYNEQFF. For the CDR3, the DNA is TGTGCCAGCAGCCCCCGGCGCGGGGGGCTATACAATGAGCAGTTCTTC.

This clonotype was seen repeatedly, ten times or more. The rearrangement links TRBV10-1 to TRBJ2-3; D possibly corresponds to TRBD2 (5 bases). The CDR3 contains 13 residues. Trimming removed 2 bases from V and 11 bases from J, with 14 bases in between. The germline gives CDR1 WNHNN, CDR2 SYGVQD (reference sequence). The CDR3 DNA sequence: TGCGCCAGCAGTGAGAATATCTGGGCGGGGCAGTATTTT. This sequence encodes CASSENIWAGQYF.

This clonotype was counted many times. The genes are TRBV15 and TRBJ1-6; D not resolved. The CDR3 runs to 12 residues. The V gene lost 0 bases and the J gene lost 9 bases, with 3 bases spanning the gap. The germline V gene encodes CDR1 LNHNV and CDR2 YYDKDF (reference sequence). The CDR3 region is CATSRDSSPLHF. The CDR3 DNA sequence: TGTGCCACCAGCAGAGACAGTTCACCCCTCCACTTT.

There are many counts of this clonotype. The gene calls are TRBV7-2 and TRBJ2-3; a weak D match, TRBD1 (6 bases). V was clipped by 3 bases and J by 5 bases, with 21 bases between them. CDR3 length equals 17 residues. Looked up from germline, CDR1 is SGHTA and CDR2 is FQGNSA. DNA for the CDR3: TGTGCCAGCAGCTTTGCCCGGACAGAACTAAAGGGAGATACGCAGTATTTT. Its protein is CASSFARTELKGDTQYF.

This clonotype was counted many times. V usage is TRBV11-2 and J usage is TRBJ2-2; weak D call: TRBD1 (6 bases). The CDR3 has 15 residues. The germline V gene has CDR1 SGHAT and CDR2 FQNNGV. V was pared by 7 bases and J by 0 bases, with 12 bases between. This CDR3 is CASNNRVTNTGELFF. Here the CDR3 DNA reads TGTGCCAGCAACAACAGGGTGACGAACACCGGGGAGCTGTTTTTT.